Shown below are 15 T cell receptor beta chains from a single sample sequenced in a study of Graves' ophthalmopathy and Graves' hyperthyroidism. As the template, RNA transcripts were used to amplify TCR beta CDR3 regions. HTBI primers served in a first-round RT-PCR, which a second-round multiplex PCR followed. TCRdb independently ran MiXCR on the multiplex PCR reads; one entry per CDR3 protein. Of 900,000 to 1,200,000 distinct CDR3 sequences listed, about 40% are singletons. The sequencing sample was made of peripheral blood or thyroid tissue (not recorded which). The origin of the receptors is an adult man with Graves' hyperthyroidism.

The V gene is TRBV7-2, the J gene TRBJ1-5, with a possible D match to TRBD1 (6 bases). Trimming took off 10 bases at V and 4 bases at J, with 14 bases between the two ends. CDR3 length: 13 amino acids. CDR1 SGHTA and CDR2 FQGNSA come from the germline V gene. DNA of the CDR3: TGTGCCACCCAGGGGTCGGTTAATCAGCCCCAGCATTTT. Its translation: CATQGSVNQPQHF.

This sequence joins TRBV7-9 and TRBJ1-5; D perhaps matches TRBD1 (5 bases). In germline, CDR1 is SEHNR, CDR2 FQNEAQ (reference sequence). The CDR3 length is 13 residues. Trimming removed 3 bases at V and 5 bases at J, with 8 bases between. Here the CDR3 DNA reads TGTGCCAGCAGCTTCGGCAGGGATCAGCCCCAGCATTTT. Residues: CASSFGRDQPQHF.

This clonotype was picked up one time. V gene TRBV28 combines with J gene TRBJ2-7, with 10 bases aligning to TRBD2. This CDR3 has 15 residues. Germline V gene lookup returns CDR1 MDHEN and CDR2 SYDVKM. The junction had 10 bases not matched to a gene; V was cut back by 5 bases and J by 6 bases. This chain's CDR3 is CASSRYLAGVGEQYF. CDR3 in DNA: TGTGCCAGCAGTAGGTATCTAGCGGGAGTCGGCGAGCAGTACTTC.

This clonotype showed up many times. The gene calls are TRBV9 and TRBJ2-5; no definite D call. There are 14 residues in the CDR3. The germline CDR1 and CDR2 sequences are SGDLS and YYNGEE. The V end was cut by 2 bases, the J end by 2 bases, with 10 bases between. The CDR3 sequence is CASSVGGQQETQYF. CDR3 sequence (DNA): TGTGCCAGCAGCGTGGGTGGTCAGCAAGAGACCCAGTACTTC. The full variable domain, rest sourced from reference TRBV9 and TRBJ2-5, is DSGVTQTPKHLITATGQRVTLRCSPRSGDLSVYWYQQSLDQGLQFLIQYYNGEERAKGNILERFSAQQFPDLHSELNLSSLELGDSALYFCASSVGGQQETQYFGPGTRLLVL.

The genes are TRBV25-1 and TRBJ2-5; TRBD2 matches at 14 bases. Germline assignment: CDR1 MGHDK and CDR2 SYGVNS. With V trimmed by 8 bases and J by 1 base, 12 bases remained unmatched. The CDR3 contains 18 residues. This CDR3 reads CASLGRLAGGRRQETQYF. Written as DNA, the CDR3 is TGTGCCAGCTTAGGACGACTAGCGGGGGGGCGACGCCAAGAGACCCAGTACTTC. Filled out from reference TRBV25-1 and TRBJ2-5, the complete variable domain reads EADIYQTPRYLVIGTGKKITLECSQTMGHDKMYWYQQDPGMELHLIHYSYGVNSTEKGDLSSESTVSRIRTEHFPLTLESARPSHTSQYLCASLGRLAGGRRQETQYFGPGTRLLVL.

The rearrangement uses TRBV29-1 and TRBJ1-1; 7 bases agree with TRBD1. CDR1 is SQVTM and CDR2 is ANQGSEA in the germline V gene. This CDR3 region has 11 residues. The DNA for the CDR3 is TGCAGATCCGGGACAGACTCTGAAGCTTTCTTT. Protein product: CRSGTDSEAFF.

This chain connects TRBV10-2 to TRBJ2-5; 8 bases agree with TRBD2. Per the germline V gene, CDR1 is WSHSY and CDR2 is SAAADI. The ends lost 5 bases at V and 3 bases at J; junction bases unmatched: 5. This CDR3 has 14 residues. CDR3 coding DNA: TGCGCCAGCAGTCAACTAGCGGTTAAAGAGACCCAGTACTTC. This gives the protein CASSQLAVKETQYF.

The chain joins TRBV6-6 to TRBJ1-1; D is ambiguous. This CDR3 is 15 amino acids long. Germline loops: CDR1 MNHNY, CDR2 SVGAGI (reference sequence). Trimming stripped 6 bases from V and 1 base from J, with 15 bases between. CDR3 DNA: TGTGCCAGCAGGATACAACGGTTGCCGAACACTGAAGCTTTCTTT. This encodes CASRIQRLPNTEAFF.

This clonotype was seen once. A much more abundant neighbour one base away suggests this may be a read error. This chain links TRBV25-1 with TRBJ1-5; D may be TRBD1 (6 bases). With 6 bases removed from V and 3 bases from J, the gap between germline ends came to 18 bases. The CDR3 runs 16 residues. The germline V gene has CDR1 MGHDK and CDR2 SYGVNS. The CDR3: CASSPKGGGYNQPQHF. Written as DNA, the CDR3 is TGTGCCAGCAGCCCCAAGGGGGGGGGGTACAATCAGCCCCAGCATTTT.

The chain links TRBV19 to TRBJ1-3; tentatively, D is TRBD1 (5 bases). Trimming removed 5 bases at V and 8 bases at J, with 13 bases between. The CDR3 runs 13 residues. Per the germline V gene, CDR1 is LNHDA and CDR2 is SQIVND (reference sequence). CDR3 residues: CASSGTYRDTIYF. CDR3 bases: TGTGCCAGTAGTGGGACCTACCGAGACACCATATATTTT.

The table lists this clonotype with many counts. DNA for the CDR3: TGTGCCAGCAGTGGGAACAGGGGGCTGAGGGAGACCCAGTACTTC. Its translation: CASSGNRGLRETQYF. V gene TRBV25-1 combines with J gene TRBJ2-5, with 9 nucleotides matching TRBD1. This CDR3 has 15 amino acids. The trim removed 4 bases at V and 5 bases at J, leaving 8 bases unmatched. Germline assignment: CDR1 MGHDK and CDR2 SYGVNS.

With regard to this clonotype: A junction boundary mismatches the germline segment, possibly from a read error. The rearrangement links TRBV10-3 to TRBJ2-7; 11 nucleotides agree with TRBD2. CDR3 size: 16 residues. Germline V CDR1 and CDR2: ENHRY, SYGVKD. This CDR3 is CASSLSVAGGPYEQYF. The CDR3 DNA follows: TGTGCCAGCAGTTTATCCGTAGCGGGAGGGCCCTACGAGCAGTACTTC.

This clonotype turned up a few times. The V and J genes are TRBV4-3 and TRBJ2-7; no reliable D call. The CDR3 runs 13 residues. The germline V and J ends were trimmed by 1 base and 6 bases, with 10 bases remaining between them. Germline CDR1 LGHNA, CDR2 YSLEER. The CDR3 DNA is TGCGCCAGCAGCCAAGGATCGGCGACCGAGCAGTACTTC. Amino acid sequence: CASSQGSATEQYF.

About this clonotype itself: One end of the junction fails to match germline, which may point to a read error. V is TRBV7-8 and J is TRBJ1-2, with D tentatively TRBD1 (5 bases). Germline CDR1 and CDR2: SGHVS and FQNEAQ. CDR3 length: 17 amino acids. This CDR3 is CASSQDLPAGSVYGYTF. The CDR3, as DNA: TGCGCCAGCAGCCAAGATCTTCCTGCAGGGTCCGTCTATGGCTACACCTTC.

This clonotype was recorded at least ten times. In DNA form, the CDR3 reads TGCGCCAGCAGTGACCCGCCCGAGGGCGGGGAGCTGTTTTTT. Protein: CASSDPPEGGELFF. The chain couples TRBV10-1 to TRBJ2-2, with a tentative D call TRBD2 (5 bases). The V end lost 3 bases, the J end lost 7 bases, and 12 bases lay between the germline ends. The V gene's germline CDR1 is WNHNN and CDR2 SYGVQD (reference sequence). The length of the CDR3 is 14 residues.